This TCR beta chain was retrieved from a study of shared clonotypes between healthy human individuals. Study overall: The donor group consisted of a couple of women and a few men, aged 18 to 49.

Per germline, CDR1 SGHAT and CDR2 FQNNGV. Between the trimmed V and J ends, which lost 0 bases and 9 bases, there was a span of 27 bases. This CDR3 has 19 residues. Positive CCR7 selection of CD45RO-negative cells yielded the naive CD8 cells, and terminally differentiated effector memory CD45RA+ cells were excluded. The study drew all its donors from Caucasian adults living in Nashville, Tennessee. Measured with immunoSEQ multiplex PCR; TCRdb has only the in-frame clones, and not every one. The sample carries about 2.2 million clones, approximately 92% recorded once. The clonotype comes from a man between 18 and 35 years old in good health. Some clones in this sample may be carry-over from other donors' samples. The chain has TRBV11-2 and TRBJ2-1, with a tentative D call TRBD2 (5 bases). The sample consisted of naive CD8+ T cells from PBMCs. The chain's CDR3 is CASSLDLRTFEGRVGEQFF. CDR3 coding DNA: TGTGCCAGCAGCTTAGACCTCCGAACTTTTGAGGGTCGAGTAGGTGAGCAGTTCTTC.